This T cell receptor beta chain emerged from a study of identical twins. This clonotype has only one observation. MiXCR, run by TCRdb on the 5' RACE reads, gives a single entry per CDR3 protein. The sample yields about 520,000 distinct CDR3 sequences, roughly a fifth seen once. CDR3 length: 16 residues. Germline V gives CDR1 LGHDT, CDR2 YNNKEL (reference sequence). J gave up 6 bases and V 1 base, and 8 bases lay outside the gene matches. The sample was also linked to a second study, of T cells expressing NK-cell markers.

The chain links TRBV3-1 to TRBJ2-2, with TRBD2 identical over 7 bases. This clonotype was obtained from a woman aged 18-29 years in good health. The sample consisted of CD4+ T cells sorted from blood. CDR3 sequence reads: CASSQVVGGPPGELFF. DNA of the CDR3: TGTGCCAGCAGCCAAGTGGTGGGAGGGCCCCCCGGGGAGCTGTTTTTT. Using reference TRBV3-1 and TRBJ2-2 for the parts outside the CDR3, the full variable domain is DTAVSQTPKYLVTQMGNDKSIKCEQNLGHDTMYWYKQDSKKFLKIMFSYNNKELIINETVPNRFSPKSPDKAHLNLHINSLELGDSAVYFCASSQVVGGPPGELFFGEGSRLTVL.